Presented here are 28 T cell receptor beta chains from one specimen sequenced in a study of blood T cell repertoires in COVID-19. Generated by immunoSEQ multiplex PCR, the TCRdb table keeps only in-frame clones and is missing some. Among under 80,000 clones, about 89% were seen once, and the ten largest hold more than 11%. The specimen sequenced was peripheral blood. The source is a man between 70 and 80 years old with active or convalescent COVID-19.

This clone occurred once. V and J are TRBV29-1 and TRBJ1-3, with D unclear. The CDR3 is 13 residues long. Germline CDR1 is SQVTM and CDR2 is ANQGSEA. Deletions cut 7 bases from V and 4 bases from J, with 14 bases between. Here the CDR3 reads CSAKIWQGNTIYF. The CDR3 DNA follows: TGCAGCGCTAAAATATGGCAGGGAAACACCATATATTTT.

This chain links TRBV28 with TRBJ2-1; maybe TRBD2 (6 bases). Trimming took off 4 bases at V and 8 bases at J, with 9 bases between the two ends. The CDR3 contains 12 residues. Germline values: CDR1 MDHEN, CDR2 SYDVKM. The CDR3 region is CASSSTRYEQFF. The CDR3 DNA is TGTGCCAGCAGTTCGACTAGGTATGAGCAGTTCTTC.

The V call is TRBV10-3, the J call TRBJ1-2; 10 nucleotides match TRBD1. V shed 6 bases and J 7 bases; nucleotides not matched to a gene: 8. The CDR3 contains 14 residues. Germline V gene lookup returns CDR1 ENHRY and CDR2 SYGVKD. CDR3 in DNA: TGTGCCATCAGGGAGGGACAGGGGAAGCGTGGCTACACCTTC. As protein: CAIREGQGKRGYTF.

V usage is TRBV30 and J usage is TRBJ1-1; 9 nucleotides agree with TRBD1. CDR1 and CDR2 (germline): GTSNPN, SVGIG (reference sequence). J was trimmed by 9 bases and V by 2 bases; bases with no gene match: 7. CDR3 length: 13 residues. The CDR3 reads CAWSPGQGRKAFF. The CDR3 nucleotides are TGTGCCTGGAGTCCGGGACAGGGACGTAAAGCTTTCTTT.

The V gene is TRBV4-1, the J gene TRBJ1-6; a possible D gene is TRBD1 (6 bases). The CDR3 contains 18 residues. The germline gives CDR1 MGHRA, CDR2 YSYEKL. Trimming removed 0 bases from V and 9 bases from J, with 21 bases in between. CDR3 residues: CASSQDRGVGGRSSPLHF. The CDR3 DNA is TGCGCCAGCAGCCAAGATAGGGGTGTTGGGGGCCGGAGTTCACCCCTCCACTTT.

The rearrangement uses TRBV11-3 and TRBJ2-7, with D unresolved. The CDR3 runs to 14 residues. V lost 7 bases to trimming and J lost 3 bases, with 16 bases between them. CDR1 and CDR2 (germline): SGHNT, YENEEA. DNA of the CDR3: TGTGCCAGCAACATTTATGGTCGCAGCTACGAGCAGTACTTC. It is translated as CASNIYGRSYEQYF. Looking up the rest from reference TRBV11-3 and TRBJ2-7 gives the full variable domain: EAGVVQSPRYKIIEKKQPVAFWCNPISGHNTLYWYLQNLGQGPELLIRYENEEAVDDSQLPKDRFSAERLKGVDSTLKIQPAELGDSAVYLCASNIYGRSYEQYFGPGTRLTVT.

The CDR3 is CASSFIPLAGGAQYF. As DNA, the CDR3 is TGTGCCAGCAGCTTCATACCTCTAGCGGGGGGGGCCCAGTACTTC. The chain carries TRBV7-9 and TRBJ2-5, with 12 bases identical to TRBD2. Germline CDR1 reads SEHNR; CDR2 reads FQNEAQ (reference sequence). Germline trimming cut 3 bases from V and 9 bases from J; bases unmatched to any gene: 8. The CDR3 sequence is 15 residues long.

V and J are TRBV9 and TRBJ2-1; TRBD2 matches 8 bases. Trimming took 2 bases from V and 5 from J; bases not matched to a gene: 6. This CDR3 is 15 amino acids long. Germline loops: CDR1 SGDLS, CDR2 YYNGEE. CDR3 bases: TGTGCCAGCAGCGTCGGGACTAGACTCGACAATGAGCAGTTCTTC. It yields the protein CASSVGTRLDNEQFF. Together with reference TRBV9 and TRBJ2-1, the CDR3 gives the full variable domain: DSGVTQTPKHLITATGQRVTLRCSPRSGDLSVYWYQQSLDQGLQFLIQYYNGEERAKGNILERFSAQQFPDLHSELNLSSLELGDSALYFCASSVGTRLDNEQFFGPGTRLTVL.

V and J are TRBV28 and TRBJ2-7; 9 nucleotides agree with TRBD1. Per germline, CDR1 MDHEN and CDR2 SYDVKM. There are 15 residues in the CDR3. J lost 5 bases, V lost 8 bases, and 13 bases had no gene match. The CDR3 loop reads CASGLTGTGKNEQYF. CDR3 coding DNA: TGTGCCAGCGGGCTGACCGGGACAGGGAAAAACGAGCAGTACTTC. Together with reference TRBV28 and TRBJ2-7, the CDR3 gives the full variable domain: DVKVTQSSRYLVKRTGEKVFLECVQDMDHENMFWYRQDPGLGLRLIYFSYDVKMKEKGDIPEGYSVSREKKERFSLILESASTNQTSMYLCASGLTGTGKNEQYFGPGTRLTVT.

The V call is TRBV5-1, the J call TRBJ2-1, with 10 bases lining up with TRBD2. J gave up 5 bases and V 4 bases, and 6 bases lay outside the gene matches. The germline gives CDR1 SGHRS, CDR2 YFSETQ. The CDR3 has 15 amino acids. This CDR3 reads CASSPGTSVDNEQFF. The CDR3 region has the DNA TGCGCCAGCAGCCCCGGGACTAGCGTCGACAATGAGCAGTTCTTC. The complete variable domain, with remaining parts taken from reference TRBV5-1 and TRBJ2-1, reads KAGVTQTPRYLIKTRGQQVTLSCSPISGHRSVSWYQQTPGQGLQFLFEYFSETQRNKGNFPGRFSGRQFSNSRSEMNVSTLELGDSALYLCASSPGTSVDNEQFFGPGTRLTVL.

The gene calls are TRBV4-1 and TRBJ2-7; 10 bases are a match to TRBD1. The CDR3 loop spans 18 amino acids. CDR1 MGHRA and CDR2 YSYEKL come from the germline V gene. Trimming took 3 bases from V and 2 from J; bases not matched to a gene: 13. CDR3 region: CASSHYSIGDRGAYEQYF. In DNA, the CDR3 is TGCGCCAGCAGCCACTATTCGATCGGGGACAGGGGCGCCTACGAGCAGTACTTC.

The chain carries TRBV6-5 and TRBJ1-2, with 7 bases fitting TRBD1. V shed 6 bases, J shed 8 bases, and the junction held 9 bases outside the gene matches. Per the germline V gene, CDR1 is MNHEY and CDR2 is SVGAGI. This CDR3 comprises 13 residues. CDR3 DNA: TGTGCCAGCAGGGCTGACAGGGTAGGCGGCTACACCTTC. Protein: CASRADRVGGYTF.

CDR3 DNA: TGTGCCAGCAGTTACAAGCGGGACTCCTACGAGCAGTACTTC. Protein sequence: CASSYKRDSYEQYF. V usage is TRBV6-5 and J usage is TRBJ2-7, with 7 positions matching TRBD2. Germline CDR1 reads MNHEY; CDR2 reads SVGAGI. V lost 2 bases, J lost 0 bases, and 1 base stayed unmatched. This CDR3 contains 14 residues.

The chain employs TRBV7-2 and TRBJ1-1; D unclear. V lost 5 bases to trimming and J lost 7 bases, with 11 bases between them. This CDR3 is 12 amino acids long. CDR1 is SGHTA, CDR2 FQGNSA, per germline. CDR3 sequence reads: CASSPRGGEAFF. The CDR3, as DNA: TGTGCCAGCAGCCCACGGGGAGGTGAAGCTTTCTTT. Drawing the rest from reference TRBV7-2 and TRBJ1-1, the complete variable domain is GAGVSQSPSNKVTEKGKDVELRCDPISGHTALYWYRQSLGQGLEFLIYFQGNSAPDKSGLPSDRFSAERTGGSVSTLTIQRTQQEDSAVYLCASSPRGGEAFFGQGTRLTVV.

CDR3 bases: TGTGCCAGTAGTACGGGACAGGGGCTTCCTACGCAGTATTTT. It specifies CASSTGQGLPTQYF. The chain has TRBV19 and TRBJ2-3, with 10 bases that match TRBD1. The CDR3 runs 14 residues. J was trimmed by 8 bases and V by 4 bases; bases with no gene match: 6. Germline loops: CDR1 LNHDA, CDR2 SQIVND (reference sequence).

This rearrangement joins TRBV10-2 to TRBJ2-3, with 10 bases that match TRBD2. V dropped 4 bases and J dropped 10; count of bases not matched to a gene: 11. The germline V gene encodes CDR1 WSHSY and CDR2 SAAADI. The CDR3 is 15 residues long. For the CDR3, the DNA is TGCGCCAGCAGTGGCCGGACTAGCGGCCGGAGGGCGCAGTATTTT. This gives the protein CASSGRTSGRRAQYF.

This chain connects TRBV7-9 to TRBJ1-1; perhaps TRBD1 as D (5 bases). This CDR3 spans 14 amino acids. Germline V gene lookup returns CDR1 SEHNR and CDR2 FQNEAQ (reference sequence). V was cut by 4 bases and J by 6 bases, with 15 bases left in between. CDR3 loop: CASSSGGGAAEAFF. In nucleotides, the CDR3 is TGTGCCAGCAGCTCCGGTGGAGGGGCGGCTGAAGCTTTCTTT. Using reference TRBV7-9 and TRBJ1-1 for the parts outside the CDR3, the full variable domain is DTGVSQNPRHKITKRGQNVTFRCDPISEHNRLYWYRQTLGQGPEFLTYFQNEAQLEKSRLLSDRFSAERPKGSFSTLEIQRTEQGDSAMYLCASSSGGGAAEAFFGQGTRLTVV.

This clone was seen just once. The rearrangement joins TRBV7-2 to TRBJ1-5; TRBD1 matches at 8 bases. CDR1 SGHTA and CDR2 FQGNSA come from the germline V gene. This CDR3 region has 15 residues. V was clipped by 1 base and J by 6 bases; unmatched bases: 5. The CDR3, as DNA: TGTGCCAGCAGCTTAGGGCAGGGGGCTTCTCAGCCCCAGCATTTT. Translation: CASSLGQGASQPQHF.

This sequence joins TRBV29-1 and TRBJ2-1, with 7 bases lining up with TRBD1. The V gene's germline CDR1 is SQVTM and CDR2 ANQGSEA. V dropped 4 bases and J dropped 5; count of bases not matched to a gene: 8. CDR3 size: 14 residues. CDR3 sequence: CSVVAGTDHNEQFF. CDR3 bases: TGCAGCGTTGTGGCCGGGACAGACCACAATGAGCAGTTCTTC.

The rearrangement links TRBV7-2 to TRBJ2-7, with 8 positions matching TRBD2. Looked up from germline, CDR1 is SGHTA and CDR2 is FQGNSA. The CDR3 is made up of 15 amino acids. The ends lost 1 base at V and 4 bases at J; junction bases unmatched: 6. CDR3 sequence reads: CASSLEVAGKYEQYF. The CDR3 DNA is TGTGCCAGCAGCTTAGAGGTAGCGGGGAAGTACGAGCAGTACTTC.

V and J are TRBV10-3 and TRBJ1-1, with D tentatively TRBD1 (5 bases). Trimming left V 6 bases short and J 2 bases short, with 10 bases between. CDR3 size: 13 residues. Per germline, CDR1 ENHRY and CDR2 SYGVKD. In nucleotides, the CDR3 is TGTGCCATCAGGGGCCAGGGAAACACTGAAGCTTTCTTT. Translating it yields CAIRGQGNTEAFF.

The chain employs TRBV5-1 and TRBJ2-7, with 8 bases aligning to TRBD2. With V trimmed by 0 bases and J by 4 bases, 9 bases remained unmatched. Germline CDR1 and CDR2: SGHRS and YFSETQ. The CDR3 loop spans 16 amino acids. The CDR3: CASSLVASGLGYEQYF. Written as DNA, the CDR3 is TGCGCCAGCAGCTTGGTGGCTAGCGGGCTTGGGTACGAGCAGTACTTC.

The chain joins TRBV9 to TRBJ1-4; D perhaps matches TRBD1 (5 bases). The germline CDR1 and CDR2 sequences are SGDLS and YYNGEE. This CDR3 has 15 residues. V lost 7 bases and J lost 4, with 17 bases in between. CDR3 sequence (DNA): TGTGCCAGCGCTAGGGGTGGCGGGGTTAATGAAAAACTGTTTTTT. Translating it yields CASARGGGVNEKLFF.

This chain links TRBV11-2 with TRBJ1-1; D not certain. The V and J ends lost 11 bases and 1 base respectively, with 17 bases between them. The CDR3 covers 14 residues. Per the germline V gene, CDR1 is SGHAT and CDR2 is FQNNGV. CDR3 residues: CASTGPKANTEAFF. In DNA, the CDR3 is TGTGCCTCGACTGGCCCGAAGGCGAACACTGAAGCTTTCTTT.

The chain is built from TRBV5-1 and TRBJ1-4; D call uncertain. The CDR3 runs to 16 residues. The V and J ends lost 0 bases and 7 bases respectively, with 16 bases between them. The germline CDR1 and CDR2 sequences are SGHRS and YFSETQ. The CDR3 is CASSLGAWGVGEKLFF. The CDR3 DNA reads TGCGCCAGCAGCTTGGGAGCCTGGGGAGTGGGTGAAAAACTGTTTTTT.

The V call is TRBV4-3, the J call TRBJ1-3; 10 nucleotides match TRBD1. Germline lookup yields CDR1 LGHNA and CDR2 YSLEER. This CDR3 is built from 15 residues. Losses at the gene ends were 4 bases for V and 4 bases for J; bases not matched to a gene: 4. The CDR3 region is CASSRDRGVGNTIYF. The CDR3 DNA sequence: TGCGCCAGCAGCCGGGACAGGGGAGTCGGAAACACCATATATTTT.

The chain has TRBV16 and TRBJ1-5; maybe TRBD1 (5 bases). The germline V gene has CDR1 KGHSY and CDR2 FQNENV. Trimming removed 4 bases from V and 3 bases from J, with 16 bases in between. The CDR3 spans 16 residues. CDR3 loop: CASSPEGSSLNQPQHF. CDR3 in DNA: TGTGCCAGCAGCCCGGAGGGGTCCTCTCTCAATCAGCCCCAGCATTTT. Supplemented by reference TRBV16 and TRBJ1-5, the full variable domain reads GEEVAQTPKHLVRGEGQKAKLYCAPIKGHSYVFWYQQVLKNEFKFLISFQNENVFDETGMPKERFSAKCLPNSPCSLEIQATKLEDSAVYFCASSPEGSSLNQPQHFGDGTRLSIL.

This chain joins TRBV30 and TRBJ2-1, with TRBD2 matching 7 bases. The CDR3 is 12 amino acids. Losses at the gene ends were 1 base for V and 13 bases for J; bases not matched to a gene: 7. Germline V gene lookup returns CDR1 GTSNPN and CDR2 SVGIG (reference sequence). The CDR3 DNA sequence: TGTGCCTGGAGTGGGGGGGGAGAGACTCAGTTCTTC. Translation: CAWSGGGETQFF.